The 7 T cell receptor beta chains presented below share a single source sample, sequenced in a study of T cells after posttransplantation cyclophosphamide. Methotrexate plus calcineurin inhibitor accompanied controls' myeloablative marrow transplants; sampling was 1 year later. Repertoires were generated with immunoSEQ multiplex PCR, while TCRdb's copy carries only in-frame clones and drops some. The profile shows 15,000 to 17,000 clones, roughly 84% of them singletons. The sample in question was PBMCs, obtained roughly 57 weeks after allogeneic stem cell transplant with calcineurin inhibitor and methotrexate. The receptors were sampled from a male patient under 35 who received an allogeneic stem cell transplant from a related donor, was CMV-positive, and had no GVHD. Some T cells here may be from the graft donor.

The chain has TRBV6-5 and TRBJ2-1; weak D call: TRBD1 (5 bases). This CDR3 spans 12 amino acids. V gave up 11 bases and J gave up 9 bases, with 17 bases separating them. Germline assignment: CDR1 MNHEY and CDR2 SVGAGI. CDR3 DNA: TGTGCCGCATCTACAGGCAACAGTGAGCAGTTCTTC. It translates to CAASTGNSEQFF.

The genes are TRBV6-1 and TRBJ2-7; D is perhaps TRBD1 (6 bases). The ends were cut back, 7 bases at V and 2 bases at J, with 12 bases in the middle. The CDR3 extends over 13 amino acids. Germline V lookup: CDR1 MNHNS, CDR2 SASEGT. CDR3 DNA: TGTGCCAGCATTTCAGACAGGCCCTACGAGCAGTACTTC. This encodes CASISDRPYEQYF.

This sequence joins TRBV25-1 and TRBJ2-3, with 7 bases identical to TRBD1. From germline, CDR1 is MGHDK and CDR2 SYGVNS. This CDR3 has 15 residues. The V and J ends lost 5 bases and 2 bases, in that order; junction bases with no gene match: 7. CDR3 coding DNA: TGTGCCAGCAGTATTGGGACAGCCATCACAGATACGCAGTATTTT. Protein sequence: CASSIGTAITDTQYF.

This clone was seen more than once but under ten times. The sample carries other DNA sequences with the same CDR3. The chain links TRBV19 to TRBJ2-7, with a possible D match to TRBD1 (6 bases). Between the trimmed V and J ends, which lost 4 bases and 4 bases, there was a span of 8 bases. Germline CDR1 reads LNHDA; CDR2 reads SQIVND (reference sequence). This CDR3 is built from 12 residues. For the CDR3, the DNA is TGTGCCAGTAGTACCCAGGGGTACGAGCAGTACTTC. Its protein product is CASSTQGYEQYF.

The V call is TRBV28, the J call TRBJ1-4; 9 bases agree with TRBD1. V lost 5 bases and J lost 7; bases outside the gene matches: 8. This CDR3 has 15 amino acids. From germline, CDR1 is MDHEN and CDR2 SYDVKM. CDR3 sequence reads: CASSPTGGAGEKLFF. DNA of the CDR3: TGTGCCAGCAGTCCTACAGGGGGCGCGGGTGAAAAACTGTTTTTT.

This clone was recorded a few times. This sequence joins TRBV9 and TRBJ1-2; D call uncertain. The CDR3 loop spans 13 amino acids. V was cut by 3 bases and J by 6 bases, with 12 bases left in between. Germline V gene sequence: CDR1 SGDLS, CDR2 YYNGEE. CDR3 DNA: TGTGCCAGCAGCGCCATTAATCCTAATGGCTACACCTTC. Its translation: CASSAINPNGYTF.

J is TRBJ2-7 and V is TRBV10-3; no firm D call. The CDR3 runs 16 residues. Trimming pared 0 bases from V and 6 bases from J, leaving 18 bases between. Germline V gene sequence: CDR1 ENHRY, CDR2 SYGVKD. CDR3 residues: CAISESVTIIVSEQYF. The DNA of the CDR3 is TGTGCCATCAGTGAGTCGGTCACCATCATAGTGTCCGAGCAGTACTTC.